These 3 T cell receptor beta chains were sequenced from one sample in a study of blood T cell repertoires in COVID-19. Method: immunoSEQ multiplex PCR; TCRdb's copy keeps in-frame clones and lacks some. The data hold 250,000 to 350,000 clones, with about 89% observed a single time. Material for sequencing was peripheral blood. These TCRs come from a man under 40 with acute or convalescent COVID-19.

Written as DNA, the CDR3 is TGTGCCAGCAGGTCCCGGGACAGGGGCGAAAAACTGTTTTTT. Protein product: CASRSRDRGEKLFF. The chain carries TRBV6-5 and TRBJ1-4; TRBD1 matches at 10 bases. This CDR3 spans 14 amino acids. With 6 bases clipped from V and 8 bases from J, the junction kept 6 bases outside the gene matches. CDR1 is MNHEY, CDR2 SVGAGI, per germline.

The DNA of the CDR3 is TGTGCCAGCAGTCAATGGCGGGGACCAGCCACCTCTGGGGCCAACGTCCTGACTTTC. As protein: CASSQWRGPATSGANVLTF. The J gene is TRBJ2-6, the V gene TRBV7-8; tentative D call: TRBD2 (6 bases). Trimming took 6 bases from V and 0 from J, leaving 21 bases between them. Per the germline V gene, CDR1 is SGHVS and CDR2 is FQNEAQ. CDR3 length: 19 amino acids.

CDR3 sequence (DNA): TGTGCCAGCAGTTCGACTAGAGGCATTCAGTACTTC. It yields the protein CASSSTRGIQYF. This chain joins TRBV12-3 or TRBV12-4 and TRBJ2-4, with D possibly TRBD2 on 6 matching bases. This CDR3 contains 12 residues. V lost 4 bases to trimming and J lost 9 bases, with 10 bases between them.